This T cell receptor (beta chain) was recorded in a study of PD-1 blockade in classical Hodgkin lymphoma. Study in general: Nivolumab dosed at 3 mg/kg went to patients intravenously every 2 weeks. Study-level points and caveats: Before treatment, TCR diversity in newly diagnosed patients was reportedly lower than in healthy donors.

With respect to this clone: As yet, its antigen is unknown.

The germline CDR1 and CDR2 sequences are SGHDT and YYEEEE. The CDR3 runs to 16 residues. With V trimmed by 3 bases and J by 8 bases, 10 bases remained unmatched. Measured with immunoSEQ multiplex PCR; TCRdb has only the in-frame clones, and not every one. The sample includes under 95,000 clones, around 93% of them seen just once. Autologous stem cell transplantation was followed by relapse in every patient, and brentuximab vedotin exposure varied. The rearrangement links TRBV5-6 to TRBJ2-2; 10 bases are shared with TRBD1. This TCR came from a human donor with classical Hodgkin lymphoma. Sequences were derived from peripheral blood mononuclear cells (PBMCs), sampled at baseline. DNA of the CDR3: TGTGCCAGCAGCTCCGGCGGGACAGGGGTATCAGGGGAGCTGTTTTTT. It is translated as CASSSGGTGVSGELFF.